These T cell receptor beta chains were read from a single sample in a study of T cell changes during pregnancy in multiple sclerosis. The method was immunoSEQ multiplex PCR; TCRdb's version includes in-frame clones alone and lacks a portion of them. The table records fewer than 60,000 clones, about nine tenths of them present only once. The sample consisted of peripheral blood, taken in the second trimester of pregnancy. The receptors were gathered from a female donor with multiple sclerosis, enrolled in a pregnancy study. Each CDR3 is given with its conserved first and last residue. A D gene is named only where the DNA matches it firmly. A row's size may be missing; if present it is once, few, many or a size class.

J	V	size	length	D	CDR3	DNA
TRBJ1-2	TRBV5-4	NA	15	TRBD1	CASSLDRVFNYGYTF	TGTGCCAGCAGCTTAGACAGGGTGTTCAACTATGGCTACACCTTC
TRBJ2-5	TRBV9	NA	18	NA	CASSSQGGGGLRMETQYF	TGTGCCAGCAGTTCCCAGGGGGGCGGGGGGCTCCGGATGGAGACCCAGTACTTC
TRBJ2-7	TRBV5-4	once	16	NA	CASSPAGGADLYEQYF	TGTGCCAGCAGCCCCGCTGGTGGGGCGGACCTCTACGAGCAGTACTTC
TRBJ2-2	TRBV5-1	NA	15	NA	CASSFRTGHTGELFF	TGCGCCAGCAGCTTTAGAACAGGGCACACCGGGGAGCTGTTTTTT
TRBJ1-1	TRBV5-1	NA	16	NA	CASSPGGLLMNTEAFF	TGCGCCAGCAGCCCCGGAGGTTTGCTTATGAACACTGAAGCTTTCTTT
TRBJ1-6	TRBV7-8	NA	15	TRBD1	CASSFPGTGRPPLHF	TGTGCCAGCAGCTTCCCCGGGACAGGGCGGCCACCCCTCCACTTT
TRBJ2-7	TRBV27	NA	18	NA	CASSLSPPLAASSYEQYF	TGTGCCAGCAGTTTATCGCCCCCCCTAGCCGCCAGCTCCTACGAGCAGTACTTC
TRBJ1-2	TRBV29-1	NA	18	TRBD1	CSVARLWTGGELNYGYTF	TGCAGCGTTGCTCGCCTATGGACAGGGGGCGAATTAAACTATGGCTACACCTTC
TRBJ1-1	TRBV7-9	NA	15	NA	CASSFPLTGNTEAFF	TGTGCCAGCAGCTTCCCCCTCACAGGGAACACTGAAGCTTTCTTT
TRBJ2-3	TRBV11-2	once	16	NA	CASSSTRVLGTDTQYF	TGTGCCAGCAGCTCGACGAGGGTCCTAGGCACAGATACGCAGTATTTT
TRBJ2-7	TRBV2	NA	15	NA	CASSEGIGDGYEQYF	TGTGCCAGCAGTGAAGGAATAGGGGATGGGTACGAGCAGTACTTC
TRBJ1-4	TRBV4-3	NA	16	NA	CASSQDSQGRPKKLFF	TGCGCCAGCAGCCAAGATTCACAGGGAAGACCCAAAAAACTGTTTTTT
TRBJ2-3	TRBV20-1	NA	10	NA	CSASIGVQYF	TGCAGTGCTAGTATAGGGGTGCAGTATTTT
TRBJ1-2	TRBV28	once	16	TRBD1	CASSLGGGQASYGYTF	TGTGCCAGCAGTTTAGGTGGGGGACAGGCGAGCTATGGCTACACCTTC
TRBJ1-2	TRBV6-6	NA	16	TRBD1	CASSYSGQGANYGYTF	TGTGCCAGCAGTTACTCGGGACAGGGGGCCAACTATGGCTACACCTTC
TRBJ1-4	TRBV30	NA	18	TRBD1	CAWSGGNRGALTNEKLFF	TGTGCCTGGAGCGGGGGAAACAGGGGGGCGTTGACTAATGAAAAACTGTTTTTT
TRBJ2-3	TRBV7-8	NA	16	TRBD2	CASSPLAGGPRGTQYF	TGTGCCAGCAGCCCTCTAGCGGGGGGGCCGCGCGGTACGCAGTATTTT
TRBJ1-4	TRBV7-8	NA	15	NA	CASSPETATNEKLFF	TGTGCCAGCAGCCCAGAGACAGCAACTAATGAAAAACTGTTTTTT
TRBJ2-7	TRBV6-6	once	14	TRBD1	CASSEHDRESEQYF	TGTGCCAGCAGCGAGCATGACAGGGAAAGCGAGCAGTACTTC
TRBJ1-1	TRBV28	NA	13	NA	CASSLSENTEAFF	TGTGCCAGCAGTTTATCAGAAAACACTGAAGCTTTCTTT